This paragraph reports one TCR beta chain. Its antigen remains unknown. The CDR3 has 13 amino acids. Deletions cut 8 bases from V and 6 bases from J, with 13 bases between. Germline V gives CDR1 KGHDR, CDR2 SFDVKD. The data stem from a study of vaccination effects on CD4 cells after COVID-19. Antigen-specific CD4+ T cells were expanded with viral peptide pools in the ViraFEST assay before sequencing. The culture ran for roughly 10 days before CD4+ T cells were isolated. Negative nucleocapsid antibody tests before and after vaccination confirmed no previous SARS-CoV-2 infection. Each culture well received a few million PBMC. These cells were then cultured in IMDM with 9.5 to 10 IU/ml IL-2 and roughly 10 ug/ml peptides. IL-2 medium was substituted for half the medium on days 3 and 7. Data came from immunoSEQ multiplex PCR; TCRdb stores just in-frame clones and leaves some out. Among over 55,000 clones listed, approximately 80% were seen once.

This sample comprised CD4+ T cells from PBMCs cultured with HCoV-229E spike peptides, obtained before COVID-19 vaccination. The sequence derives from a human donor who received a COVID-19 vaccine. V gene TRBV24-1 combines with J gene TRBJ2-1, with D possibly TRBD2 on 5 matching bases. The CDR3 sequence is CATIDGVSNEQFF. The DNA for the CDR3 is TGTGCCACCATTGACGGGGTGAGCAATGAGCAGTTCTTC.